This is a list of T cell receptor beta chains from one sample in a study of cytomegalovirus exposure and HLA in healthy donors. Here immunoSEQ multiplex PCR was the method, and the copy in TCRdb shows in-frame clones only, minus some. The data show under 100,000 clones, under 80% seen once. The sample taken for sequencing was PBMCs. These receptors all come from a boy younger than 18 in good health and CMV-seronegative. The conserved cysteine and the conserved F or W are not part of the CDR3 here. Where a row states a size, it is once, few, many or the class of an expanded clone; other rows omit it.

V gene: TRBV30
CDR3 length: 11
J gene: TRBJ1-2
clone size: .
CDR3 protein: AWRQVFNYGYT

V gene: TRBV10-2
CDR3 length: 14
J gene: TRBJ2-5
clone size: .
CDR3 protein: ASSETARLRGETQY

V gene: TRBV29-1
CDR3 length: 10
J gene: TRBJ2-7
clone size: .
CDR3 protein: SVGTSGNEQY

V gene: TRBV4-1
CDR3 length: 13
J gene: TRBJ2-7
clone size: .
CDR3 protein: ASSHGRGGPYEQY

V gene: TRBV2
CDR3 length: 18
J gene: TRBJ2-1
clone size: .
CDR3 protein: ASSLPRGLAGSVRNNEQF

V gene: TRBV7-6
CDR3 length: 11
J gene: TRBJ2-7
clone size: .
CDR3 protein: ASSLAVLNEQY

V gene: TRBV27
CDR3 length: 10
J gene: TRBJ2-1
clone size: .
CDR3 protein: ASSIRGNEQF

V gene: TRBV6-6
CDR3 length: 12
J gene: TRBJ1-3
clone size: few
CDR3 protein: ATREPASGNTIY

V gene: TRBV6-6
CDR3 length: 14
J gene: TRBJ2-7
clone size: .
CDR3 protein: ASSLPARDRGYEQY

V gene: TRBV7-6
CDR3 length: 8
J gene: TRBJ2-1
clone size: .
CDR3 protein: ASSLLEQF

V gene: TRBV29-1
CDR3 length: 12
J gene: TRBJ1-1
clone size: .
CDR3 protein: LTGDRGTNTEAF

V gene: TRBV28
CDR3 length: 12
J gene: TRBJ2-3
clone size: .
CDR3 protein: ASSPTRQEDTQY

V gene: TRBV28
CDR3 length: 12
J gene: TRBJ2-7
clone size: once
CDR3 protein: ASSFRASHYEQY

V gene: TRBV30
CDR3 length: 13
J gene: TRBJ2-1
clone size: .
CDR3 protein: AWTGGPTPYNEQF

V gene: TRBV4-3
CDR3 length: 13
J gene: TRBJ1-5
clone size: .
CDR3 protein: ASSPDRVGGQPQH

V gene: TRBV4-2
CDR3 length: 14
J gene: TRBJ2-1
clone size: .
CDR3 protein: ASSLQAWSINDEQF

V gene: TRBV9
CDR3 length: 13
J gene: TRBJ1-4
clone size: .
CDR3 protein: ASSPSGTGNEKLF

V gene: TRBV7-2
CDR3 length: 11
J gene: TRBJ1-4
clone size: few
CDR3 protein: ASSLVADEKLF

V gene: TRBV2
CDR3 length: 14
J gene: TRBJ2-3
clone size: .
CDR3 protein: ASSERVYLSTDTQY

V gene: TRBV6-6
CDR3 length: 11
J gene: TRBJ1-4
clone size: few
CDR3 protein: ATNRERNEKLF

V gene: TRBV7-9
CDR3 length: 12
J gene: TRBJ2-7
clone size: .
CDR3 protein: ASSLLDRGYEQY

V gene: TRBV2
CDR3 length: 11
J gene: TRBJ2-7
clone size: .
CDR3 protein: AGSPDSSYEQY

V gene: TRBV2
CDR3 length: 13
J gene: TRBJ2-2
clone size: .
CDR3 protein: ASSTRTANTGELF

V gene: TRBV14
CDR3 length: 13
J gene: TRBJ2-7
clone size: .
CDR3 protein: ASSHNGQVSYEQY

V gene: TRBV30
CDR3 length: 10
J gene: TRBJ1-2
clone size: .
CDR3 protein: AWEQGGYGYT

V gene: TRBV9
CDR3 length: 13
J gene: TRBJ2-1
clone size: .
CDR3 protein: ASSVLGTGYNEQF

V gene: TRBV11-2
CDR3 length: 13
J gene: TRBJ1-6
clone size: .
CDR3 protein: ASSLGQGWNSPLH

V gene: TRBV4-1
CDR3 length: 15
J gene: TRBJ1-3
clone size: once
CDR3 protein: ASSQRQGVTSGNTIY

V gene: TRBV4-3
CDR3 length: 13
J gene: TRBJ2-7
clone size: .
CDR3 protein: ASSQERQSGYEQY

V gene: TRBV10-3
CDR3 length: 13
J gene: TRBJ2-7
clone size: .
CDR3 protein: AARDPTGSSYEQY

V gene: TRBV2
CDR3 length: 13
J gene: TRBJ1-5
clone size: .
CDR3 protein: AGAERQGRNQPQH

V gene: TRBV28
CDR3 length: 12
J gene: TRBJ1-5
clone size: .
CDR3 protein: ASSTTGGFEPQH

V gene: TRBV5-4
CDR3 length: 15
J gene: TRBJ2-1
clone size: .
CDR3 protein: ASSVGKRTGRVNEQF

V gene: TRBV27
CDR3 length: 10
J gene: TRBJ2-3
clone size: once
CDR3 protein: ASSSYSDTQY

V gene: TRBV27
CDR3 length: 10
J gene: TRBJ1-1
clone size: once
CDR3 protein: ASSTAGTEAF

V gene: TRBV4-3
CDR3 length: 13
J gene: TRBJ1-5
clone size: .
CDR3 protein: ASSQVRGYNQPQH

V gene: TRBV9
CDR3 length: 14
J gene: TRBJ1-2
clone size: .
CDR3 protein: ASTPSGGRALNGYT

V gene: TRBV6-1
CDR3 length: 12
J gene: TRBJ1-1
clone size: .
CDR3 protein: ASSEGQSHTEAF

V gene: TRBV27
CDR3 length: 10
J gene: TRBJ2-1
clone size: .
CDR3 protein: ASSLTRNEQF

V gene: TRBV28
CDR3 length: 10
J gene: TRBJ1-5
clone size: .
CDR3 protein: ASSLRAQLQH

V gene: TRBV4-3
CDR3 length: 12
J gene: TRBJ1-2
clone size: .
CDR3 protein: ASSQDLMFSGYT

V gene: TRBV6-4
CDR3 length: 14
J gene: TRBJ2-3
clone size: many
CDR3 protein: ASSDSTSGGADTQY

V gene: TRBV5-4
CDR3 length: 14
J gene: .
clone size: .
CDR3 protein: ASSPTRDWVSYEQY